This T cell receptor (beta chain) appears in the sequencing data of a study of CD8 T cells in ankylosing spondylitis. General study findings and limits: According to the report, clones linked to the disease were significantly enriched in matched synovial fluid samples taken from ankylosing spondylitis patients. In the blood and synovial fluid of reactive arthritis, some motif variants had been previously reported.

Ten or more counts support this clonotype. Its antigen remains unidentified. Losses at the gene ends were 6 bases for V and 3 bases for J; bases not matched to a gene: 12. The CDR3 consists of 16 residues. TCRdb re-called the 5' RACE reads through MiXCR, storing one row per CDR3 protein. This table has 150,000 to 200,000 distinct CDR3 sequences, around a tenth appearing once. The sequenced sample was blood, either unsorted or a sorted T cell fraction (not recorded which). This chain uses TRBV12-3 or TRBV12-4 with TRBJ2-3; 7 bases are a match to TRBD1. The source of this sequence is a male donor with ankylosing spondylitis or in good health (not recorded which). In DNA, the CDR3 is TGTGCCAGCAGCATGCCCGGGACAGAAGGGACAGATACGCAGTATTTT. Its translation is CASSMPGTEGTDTQYF.